The clone carrying this T cell receptor (beta chain) was recorded once. This record belongs to a study of T cell responses to AZD1222 COVID-19 vaccine. TCRdb's table, derived via immunoSEQ multiplex PCR, lists solely in-frame clones and lacks some. The sample lists approximately 190,000 clones; over 80% were seen once. CDR1 ENHRY and CDR2 SYGVKD come from the germline V gene. This CDR3 is built from 16 residues. V gave up 4 bases and J gave up 5 bases; unmatched junction bases: 10. This clonotype was obtained from an adult in good health. Sequenced here: peripheral blood, sampled on day 0 of AZD1222 vaccination. The rearrangement links TRBV10-3 to TRBJ2-1, with 8 positions matching TRBD2. The CDR3 here is CAISGPAGEWDNEQFF. CDR3 DNA sequence: TGTGCCATCAGTGGTCCAGCGGGGGAGTGGGACAATGAGCAGTTCTTC.